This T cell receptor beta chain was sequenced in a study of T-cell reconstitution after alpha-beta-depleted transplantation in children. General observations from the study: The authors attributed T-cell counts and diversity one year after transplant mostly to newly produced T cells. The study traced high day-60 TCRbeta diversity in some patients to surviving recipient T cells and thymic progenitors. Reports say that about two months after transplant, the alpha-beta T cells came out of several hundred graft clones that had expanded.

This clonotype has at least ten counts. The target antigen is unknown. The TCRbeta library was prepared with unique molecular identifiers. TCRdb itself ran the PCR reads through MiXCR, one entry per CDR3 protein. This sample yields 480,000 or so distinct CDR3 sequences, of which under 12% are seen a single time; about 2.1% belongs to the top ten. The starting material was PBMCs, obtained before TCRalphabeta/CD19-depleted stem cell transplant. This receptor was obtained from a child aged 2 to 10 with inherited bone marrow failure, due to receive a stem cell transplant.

CDR3 sequence (DNA): TGTGCCAGCAGCTTAGATGGAGGGACCCCAGATACGCAGTATTTT. It is translated as CASSLDGGTPDTQYF. This chain uses TRBV11-2 with TRBJ2-3, with D perhaps matching TRBD2 (6 bases). This CDR3 region has 15 residues. The germline V and J ends were trimmed by 0 bases and 4 bases, with 11 bases remaining between them. The germline CDR1 and CDR2 sequences are SGHAT and FQNNGV.